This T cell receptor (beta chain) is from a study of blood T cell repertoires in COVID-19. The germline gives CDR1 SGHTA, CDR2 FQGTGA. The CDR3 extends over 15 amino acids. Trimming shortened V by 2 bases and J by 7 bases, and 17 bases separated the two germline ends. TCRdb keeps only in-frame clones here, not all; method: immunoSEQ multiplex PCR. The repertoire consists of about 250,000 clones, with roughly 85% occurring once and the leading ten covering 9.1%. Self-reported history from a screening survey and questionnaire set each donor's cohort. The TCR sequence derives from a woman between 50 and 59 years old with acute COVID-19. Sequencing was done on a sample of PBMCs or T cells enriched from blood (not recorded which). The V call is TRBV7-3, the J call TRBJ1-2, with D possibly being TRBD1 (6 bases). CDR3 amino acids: CASSLLGAPGFGYTF. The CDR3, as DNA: TGTGCCAGCAGCTTATTGGGGGCGCCCGGATTTGGCTACACCTTC.